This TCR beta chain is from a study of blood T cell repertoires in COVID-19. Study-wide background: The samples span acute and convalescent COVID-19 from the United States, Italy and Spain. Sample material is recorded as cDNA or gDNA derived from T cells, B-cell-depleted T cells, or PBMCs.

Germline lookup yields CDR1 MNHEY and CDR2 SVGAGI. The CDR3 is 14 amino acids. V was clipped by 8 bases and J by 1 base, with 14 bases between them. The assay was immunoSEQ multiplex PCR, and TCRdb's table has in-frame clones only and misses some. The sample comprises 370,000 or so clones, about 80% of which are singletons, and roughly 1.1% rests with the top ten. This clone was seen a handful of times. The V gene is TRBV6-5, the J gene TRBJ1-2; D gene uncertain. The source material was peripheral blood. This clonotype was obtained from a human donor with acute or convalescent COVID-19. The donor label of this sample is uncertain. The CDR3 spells CASEAPGGNYGYTF. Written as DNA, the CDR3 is TGTGCCAGCGAGGCACCGGGTGGTAACTATGGCTACACCTTC.